A single sample gave rise to the 16 T cell receptor beta chains below, sequenced in a study of identical twins. A single record per CDR3 protein comes from TCRdb applying MiXCR to the 5' RACE reads. The table records around 500,000 distinct CDR3 sequences, approximately 15% of them present only once. This same sample was also taken into another study, of yellow fever vaccine responses in identical twins.

Specimen: CD4+ T cells sorted from blood. The receptor set was obtained from a woman between 18 and 29 years old in good health.

V gene TRBV4-3 combines with J gene TRBJ2-5, with D possibly TRBD2 on 5 matching bases. The germline V and J ends were trimmed by 0 bases and 7 bases, with 9 bases remaining between them. In germline, CDR1 is LGHNA, CDR2 YSLEER. CDR3 length: 13 amino acids. CDR3 DNA: TGCGCCAGCAGCCAAGATGTCGGAGGGACCCAGTACTTC. This encodes CASSQDVGGTQYF.

The V call is TRBV10-3, the J call TRBJ2-3; 8 bases align to TRBD2. This CDR3 region has 14 residues. Trimming cost V 8 bases and J 4 bases; bases outside gene matches: 8. Per the germline V gene, CDR1 is ENHRY and CDR2 is SYGVKD. CDR3 amino acids: CAIGSGVSPDTQYF. CDR3 sequence (DNA): TGTGCCATCGGTAGCGGGGTGTCCCCAGATACGCAGTATTTT.

The gene calls are TRBV20-1 and TRBJ2-1, with 9 bases lining up with TRBD1. Germline loops: CDR1 DFQATT, CDR2 SNEGSKA (reference sequence). This CDR3 contains 14 residues. With 6 bases clipped from V and 9 bases from J, the junction kept 12 bases outside the gene matches. This CDR3 is CSAPGGTGWVEQFF. The CDR3 coding sequence is TGCAGTGCCCCGGGCGGGACAGGGTGGGTTGAGCAGTTCTTC.

V and J are TRBV4-2 and TRBJ2-2; 10 positions match TRBD1. Germline V gene data show CDR1 as LGHNA and CDR2 as YNFKEQ. This CDR3 has 16 amino acids. J was trimmed by 5 bases and V by 2 bases; bases with no gene match: 5. The CDR3 nucleotides are TGTGCCAGCAGCCAACTGACAGGGGGCAAAACCGGGGAGCTGTTTTTT. Translating it yields CASSQLTGGKTGELFF.

V is TRBV9 and J is TRBJ2-3; either TRBD1 or TRBD2 may fit D (5 bases each). The length of the CDR3 is 14 residues. Germline values: CDR1 SGDLS, CDR2 YYNGEE. V was cut by 0 bases and J by 6 bases, with 11 bases left in between. The CDR3 sequence: CASSVVATADTQYF. The CDR3, as DNA: TGTGCCAGCAGCGTAGTAGCGACAGCGGATACGCAGTATTTT.

The rearrangement links TRBV7-9 to TRBJ1-3; no reliable D call. The CDR3 length is 13 residues. CDR1 is SEHNR and CDR2 is FQNEAQ in the germline V gene (reference sequence). V was shortened by 5 bases and J by 4 bases, with 9 bases between the two germline ends. The CDR3 DNA follows: TGTGCCAGCAGCAAAGACGGCGGAAACACCATATATTTT. It codes for CASSKDGGNTIYF.

This clonotype turned up a few times. This chain uses TRBV28 with TRBJ1-5, with D possibly TRBD1 on 5 matching bases. Germline CDR1 is MDHEN and CDR2 is SYDVKM. V shed 2 bases and J shed 6 bases, with 11 bases lying between them. This CDR3 region has 14 residues. The CDR3 here is CASSLLGGRQPQHF. The CDR3 nucleotides are TGTGCCAGCAGTTTACTGGGGGGTCGTCAGCCCCAGCATTTT.

This clonotype occurred a few times. This sequence joins TRBV19 and TRBJ2-1; either TRBD1 or TRBD2 may fit D (5 bases each). Trimming took 2 bases from V and 3 from J, leaving 20 bases between them. The CDR3 length is 18 residues. CDR1 LNHDA and CDR2 SQIVND come from the germline V gene (reference sequence). The CDR3 protein is CASSILRDPTRGYNEQFF. CDR3 nucleotides: TGTGCCAGTAGTATACTTCGGGACCCTACCCGGGGCTACAATGAGCAGTTCTTC. Full variable domain (remainder filled in from reference TRBV19 and TRBJ2-1): DGGITQSPKYLFRKEGQNVTLSCEQNLNHDAMYWYRQDPGQGLRLIYYSQIVNDFQKGDIAEGYSVSREKKESFPLTVTSAQKNPTAFYLCASSILRDPTRGYNEQFFGPGTRLTVL.

There are a few counts of this clonotype. V and J are TRBV14 and TRBJ2-1, with TRBD2 matching 14 bases. V lost 7 bases and J lost 8; bases outside the gene matches: 7. This CDR3 contains 15 residues. Germline assignment: CDR1 SGHDN and CDR2 FVKESK. The CDR3 coding sequence is TGTGCCAGCAACTTTGGGACTAGCGGGAGCTATGAGCAGTTCTTC. This translates into CASNFGTSGSYEQFF.

The chain couples TRBV3-1 to TRBJ2-1, with 8 bases that match TRBD2. The CDR3 is 20 residues long. In germline, CDR1 is LGHDT, CDR2 YNNKEL (reference sequence). V trimming: 4 bases; J trimming: 0 bases; junction bases outside the gene matches: 17. The DNA of the CDR3 is TGTGCCAGCAGCCGAGGACAGCGCGGGGGGCGCTATAGCTCCTACAATGAGCAGTTCTTC. Translated, it gives CASSRGQRGGRYSSYNEQFF.

This clonotype has a handful of counts. The V gene is TRBV10-2, the J gene TRBJ2-3; 11 bases line up with TRBD2. The CDR3 spans 16 residues. Unmatched junction bases numbered 7, after V lost 3 bases and J lost 5 bases. CDR1 and CDR2 from the germline V gene are WSHSY and SAAADI. CDR3: CASSEIAGGPVDTQYF. CDR3 DNA: TGCGCCAGCAGTGAAATAGCGGGAGGGCCTGTAGATACGCAGTATTTT.

This clonotype appeared a few times. The chain uses TRBV28 and TRBJ1-2; TRBD1 might be the D (6 bases). CDR1 and CDR2 (germline): MDHEN, SYDVKM. This CDR3 comprises 14 residues. Trimming stripped 2 bases from V and 7 bases from J, with 14 bases between. The CDR3 here is CASSLNPRGGGYTF. The CDR3 DNA reads TGTGCCAGCAGTTTAAACCCCAGGGGAGGTGGCTACACCTTC.

V is TRBV28 and J is TRBJ2-5; 16 bases are a match to TRBD2. With 3 bases clipped from V and 0 bases from J, the junction kept 4 bases outside the gene matches. Germline assignment: CDR1 MDHEN and CDR2 SYDVKM. This CDR3 has 18 residues. The CDR3 reads CASSLGTSGGVYQETQYF. CDR3 in DNA: TGTGCCAGCAGTTTGGGGACTAGCGGGGGGGTTTACCAAGAGACCCAGTACTTC.

This clonotype has just a few counts. J is TRBJ2-7 and V is TRBV29-1; D possibly matches TRBD1 or TRBD2 (5 bases each). Germline-derived CDR1 and CDR2 are SQVTM and ANQGSEA. The CDR3 sequence is 13 residues long. Trimming took off 4 bases at V and 6 bases at J, with 16 bases between the two ends. The chain's CDR3 is CSVGWGEGAEQYF. For the CDR3, the DNA is TGCAGCGTTGGATGGGGAGAAGGGGCCGAGCAGTACTTC.

This clonotype has a count of ten or more. The V gene is TRBV4-3, the J gene TRBJ2-1; the match to TRBD2 covers 12 bases. After removal of 2 bases from V and 7 bases from J, the junction contained 3 bases not matched to a gene. CDR3 length: 15 amino acids. CDR1 and CDR2 (germline): LGHNA, YSLEER. CDR3 protein: CASSQLAGGLNEQFF. Written as DNA, the CDR3 is TGCGCCAGCAGCCAACTAGCGGGAGGGTTGAATGAGCAGTTCTTC.

This clonotype was counted between two and nine times. As DNA, the CDR3 is TGTGCCAGCAGCCAAGACCCGGGGGCGCGTTACGAGCAGTACTTC. Its protein is CASSQDPGARYEQYF. The chain combines TRBV3-1 with TRBJ2-7; D could derive from TRBD1 or TRBD2 (6 bases each). The CDR3 has 15 amino acids. With 0 bases removed from V and 4 bases from J, the gap between germline ends came to 13 bases. Germline CDR1 reads LGHDT; CDR2 reads YNNKEL (reference sequence).